This T cell receptor beta chain originates from a study of T cell changes during pregnancy in multiple sclerosis. CDR1 is SGHTA and CDR2 is FQGTGA in the germline V gene. V lost 5 bases, J lost 3 bases, and 6 bases stayed unmatched. The CDR3 spans 15 residues. Here immunoSEQ multiplex PCR was the method, and the copy in TCRdb shows in-frame clones only, minus some. The repertoire consists of more than 65,000 clones, with approximately 95% occurring once and the leading ten covering more than 1%. This TCR was sampled from a female donor with multiple sclerosis, enrolled in a pregnancy study. The chain uses TRBV7-3 and TRBJ2-1; 8 bases agree with TRBD2. Sequencing used peripheral blood, obtained in the first trimester of pregnancy. CDR3 residues: CASSAGGGVYNEQFF. The CDR3 nucleotides read TGTGCCAGCAGCGCGGGGGGTGGAGTCTACAATGAGCAGTTCTTC. Together with reference TRBV7-3 and TRBJ2-1, the CDR3 gives the full variable domain: GAGVSQTPSNKVTEKGKYVELRCDPISGHTALYWYRQSLGQGPEFLIYFQGTGAADDSGLPNDRFFAVRPEGSVSTLKIQRTERGDSAVYLCASSAGGGVYNEQFFGPGTRLTVL.